This TCR beta chain comes out of a study of post-analysis software for immune sequencing data (dated by TCRdb to between 2014 and 2017). Study-level background: The recorded disease courses included relapsing-remitting, secondary progressive and progressive-relapsing multiple sclerosis, and some patients had no subtype annotation. Patient repertoires were compared against 11 to 12 previously published healthy control repertoires from donors aged 6 to 25 years. A subset of samples was prepared in parallel using single-end sample barcoding, then pooled and co-amplified after Illumina adapter ligation. What the authors observed across the whole study: Multiple sclerosis patients had significantly lower normalized Chao1 diversity than controls, a result that suggests substantial peripheral T-cell clonal expansion. The multiple sclerosis patient group was slightly younger than the control group. Direct clustering with F measure showed strong co-clustering of samples prepared in the same batch, prompting a batch-effect correction.

Regarding this clonotype: Its antigen is still unknown. No base qualities exist here, and no much larger clone lies one base off it.

To demonstrate the VDJtools post-analysis software, the study profiled TCR beta repertoires from the peripheral blood of about a dozen young patients with multiple sclerosis. Multiple sclerosis patients were children and adolescents aged roughly 6 to 17 years. Library creation used PCR. Instrument used: Illumina HiSeq 2500. To reduce PCR and sequencing biases, unique molecular identifiers were built into the TCR beta cDNA libraries. Every 1 to 10 million input T cells yielded about 500,000 cDNA molecules, meaning each molecule approximated one T cell. The same protocol used for the earlier healthy control dataset was applied to prepare and sequence the patient libraries. Within a given batch, samples were prepared together, multiplexed and sequenced on the same HiSeq lane. The study's own analysis went as follows. Raw barcoded reads were processed with MIGEC, discarding single-read molecular identifier groups before consensus assembly and CDR3 extraction. Clonotype tables were post-analysed with VDJtools, and diversity was normalized by down-sampling all datasets to the smallest sample size. To correct batch-related cross-sample contamination, repertoire overlap clustering matched CDR3 amino acid sequences but not nucleotide sequences. TCRdb took the public reads, trimmed them with fastp at Q25, ran MiXCR for clone calling and kept in-frame beta chains. Rows with a matching CDR3 protein are joined into one entry that keeps the most common DNA and genes. For this entry, the V and J calls and clone size follow TCRdb and not the study's own pipeline. Recorded for this sample are 430,000 or so distinct CDR3 sequences; about 40% of them occurred a single time. The top ten constitute approximately 7.6% of the sample.

This clonotype was sampled from a girl aged 2 to 10 with multiple sclerosis. Sequencing used blood.

The CDR3 reads as follows: CSAEGGTSEFEQFF. In nucleotides, the sequence is TGCAGCGCCGAGGGTGGGACTAGTGAATTTGAGCAGTTCTTC. The rearrangement joined TRBV29-1 to TRBJ2-1; 8 bases in the middle match TRBD2. From the cysteine up to the phenylalanine, the CDR3 has a length of 14 residues. Only the CDR3 portion is preserved as DNA: 42 bases, with reading frame beginning at the first base. The germline V gene provides CDR1 SQVTM and CDR2 ANQGSEA. The V end gives up 7 bases and the J end 9 bases, leaving 14 bases in the junction not matched to a gene.